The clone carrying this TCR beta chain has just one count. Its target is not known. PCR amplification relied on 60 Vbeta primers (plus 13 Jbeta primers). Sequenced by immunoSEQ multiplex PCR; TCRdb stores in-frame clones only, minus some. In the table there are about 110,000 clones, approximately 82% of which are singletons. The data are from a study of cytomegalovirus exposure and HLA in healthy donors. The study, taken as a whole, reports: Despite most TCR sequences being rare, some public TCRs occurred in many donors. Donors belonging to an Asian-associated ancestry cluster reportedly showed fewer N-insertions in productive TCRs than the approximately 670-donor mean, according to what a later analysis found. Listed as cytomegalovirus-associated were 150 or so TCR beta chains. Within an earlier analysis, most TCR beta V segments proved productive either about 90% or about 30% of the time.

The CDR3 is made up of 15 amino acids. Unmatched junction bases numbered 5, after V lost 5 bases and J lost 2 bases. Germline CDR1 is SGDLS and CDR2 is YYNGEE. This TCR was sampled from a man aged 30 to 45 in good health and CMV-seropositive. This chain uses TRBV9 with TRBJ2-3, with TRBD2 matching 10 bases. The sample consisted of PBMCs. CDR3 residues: CASSAGTSATDTQYF. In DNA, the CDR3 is TGTGCCAGCAGTGCCGGGACTAGCGCCACAGATACGCAGTATTTT.